Shown below are 15 T cell receptor beta chains from a single sample sequenced in a study of T cell changes during pregnancy in multiple sclerosis. Profiled with immunoSEQ multiplex PCR; TCRdb holds only in-frame clones, not every one. Of about 30,000 clones detected, roughly 92% appear once; the ten largest clones hold approximately 6%. Source: CD8+ T cells from peripheral blood mononuclear cells, taken before pregnancy. The origin of the receptors is a female donor with multiple sclerosis, enrolled in a pregnancy study.

This clone was observed once. V usage is TRBV4-3 and J usage is TRBJ2-7, with a tentative D call TRBD2 (7 bases). Trimming shortened V by 0 bases and J by 2 bases, and 14 bases separated the two germline ends. CDR3 length equals 16 residues. Germline V gene lookup returns CDR1 LGHNA and CDR2 YSLEER. CDR3: CASSQDGRGFTYEQYF. The CDR3 coding sequence is TGCGCCAGCAGCCAAGATGGGAGGGGGTTCACCTACGAGCAGTACTTC.

The chain recombines TRBV5-4 with TRBJ1-1; 7 nucleotides match TRBD1. V lost 10 bases to trimming and J lost 0 bases; unmatched junction nucleotides: 12. The CDR3 is made up of 15 amino acids. Germline loops: CDR1 SGHNT, CDR2 YYREEE (reference sequence). This chain's CDR3 is CAGSLQGTLNTEAFF. As DNA, the CDR3 is TGTGCCGGATCACTACAGGGGACGCTGAACACTGAAGCTTTCTTT.

The rearrangement uses TRBV6-4 and TRBJ2-1, with D possibly matching TRBD1 (6 bases). Trimming left V 2 bases short and J 5 bases short, with 13 bases between. The length of the CDR3 is 15 residues. The germline CDR1 and CDR2 sequences are MRHNA and SNTAGT. The chain's CDR3 is CASSDGPGDHNEQFF. Here the CDR3 DNA reads TGTGCCAGCAGTGACGGGCCAGGGGACCACAATGAGCAGTTCTTC.

The gene calls are TRBV27 and TRBJ2-7; 11 nucleotides align to TRBD1. The CDR3 contains 14 residues. The germline V gene has CDR1 MNHEY and CDR2 SMNVEV (reference sequence). The V segment lost 8 bases and the J segment 3 bases; nucleotides outside the gene matches: 6. CDR3 bases: TGTGCCAGCTCTATCGGGACAGGGGGCTACGAGCAGTACTTC. Translated, it gives CASSIGTGGYEQYF.

The chain links TRBV4-1 to TRBJ1-4, with D uncertain. V was clipped by 4 bases and J by 0 bases, with 9 bases between them. The CDR3 is 15 residues long. Germline V gene sequence: CDR1 MGHRA, CDR2 YSYEKL. The CDR3 loop reads CASSPFGATNEKLFF. The CDR3 DNA reads TGCGCCAGCAGCCCCTTCGGAGCAACTAATGAAAAACTGTTTTTT.

The CDR3 DNA sequence: TGTGCCAGCAGCCAAGATAGGGGTTCGGGGGGCACAGATACGCAGTATTTT. Amino acid sequence: CASSQDRGSGGTDTQYF. The J gene is TRBJ2-3, the V gene TRBV4-2, with D maybe TRBD2 (6 bases). With 0 bases removed from V and 1 base from J, the gap between germline ends came to 14 bases. The CDR3 contains 17 residues. Germline V lookup: CDR1 LGHNA, CDR2 YNFKEQ.

The rearrangement uses TRBV25-1 and TRBJ2-2; D may be TRBD2 (5 bases). Trimming stripped 8 bases from V and 5 bases from J, with 12 bases between. Per the germline V gene, CDR1 is MGHDK and CDR2 is SYGVNS. This CDR3 region has 13 residues. The CDR3 bases are TGTGCCAGCCTCGGGCCGGGAACCGGGGAGCTGTTTTTT. As protein: CASLGPGTGELFF.

The rearrangement joins TRBV4-3 to TRBJ2-7; TRBD1 agrees at 7 bases. The CDR3 has 17 amino acids. Germline V gene lookup returns CDR1 LGHNA and CDR2 YSLEER. J lost 3 bases, V lost 0 bases, and 11 bases had no gene match. CDR3 in amino acids: CASSQEWTGDLGYEQYF. The CDR3 bases are TGCGCCAGCAGCCAAGAGTGGACAGGCGACCTGGGCTACGAGCAGTACTTC.

The rearrangement uses TRBV11-1 and TRBJ2-7; 7 bases agree with TRBD2. There are 11 residues in the CDR3. Germline V gives CDR1 SGHAT, CDR2 FQDESV (reference sequence). J was trimmed by 13 bases and V by 4 bases; bases with no gene match: 7. The CDR3 loop reads CASSSRTSVYF. The CDR3 DNA is TGTGCCAGCAGCTCTAGGACTAGTGTCTACTTC.

The rearrangement links TRBV28 to TRBJ2-6; D is possibly TRBD1 (5 bases). The germline V and J ends were trimmed by 3 bases and 4 bases, with 13 bases remaining between them. CDR1 and CDR2 (germline): MDHEN, SYDVKM. The length of the CDR3 is 16 residues. As DNA, the CDR3 is TGTGCCAGCAGTTTGGTAGGGGCAGGGGGGGCCAACGTCCTGACTTTC. Encoded protein: CASSLVGAGGANVLTF.

This rearrangement joins TRBV10-3 to TRBJ2-1, with D maybe TRBD2 (6 bases). The V gene lost 2 bases and the J gene lost 0 bases, with 11 bases spanning the gap. This CDR3 has 16 amino acids. Germline V CDR1 and CDR2: ENHRY, SYGVKD. The CDR3 nucleotides are TGTGCCATCAGTGAGGGGGACTTGACCTCCTACAATGAGCAGTTCTTC. This codes for CAISEGDLTSYNEQFF.

There are a few counts of this clone. V gene TRBV30 combines with J gene TRBJ1-5; D perhaps matches TRBD1 (6 bases). V gave up 7 bases and J gave up 3 bases, with 16 bases separating them. CDR1 is GTSNPN, CDR2 SVGIG, per germline (reference sequence). This CDR3 region has 14 residues. Here the CDR3 DNA reads TGTGCCTTCACAACGACAGGTTTCAATCAGCCCCAGCATTTT. Its translation is CAFTTTGFNQPQHF. The whole variable domain, filled in from reference TRBV30 and TRBJ1-5, reads SQTIHQWPATLVQPVGSPLSLECTVEGTSNPNLYWYRQAAGRGLQLLFYSVGIGQISSEVPQNLSASRPQDRQFILSSKKLLLSDSGFYLCAFTTTGFNQPQHFGDGTRLSIL.

Written as DNA, the CDR3 is TGTGCCAGTAGTATAGGGGCAGGGGCGGATGAAGCTTTCTTT. This sequence encodes CASSIGAGADEAFF. This chain uses TRBV19 with TRBJ1-1; possible D gene TRBD1, 6 bases. Germline V CDR1 and CDR2: LNHDA, SQIVND (reference sequence). The ends were cut back, 1 base at V and 7 bases at J, with 13 bases in the middle. This CDR3 comprises 14 residues.

The chain couples TRBV27 to TRBJ1-2, with 8 bases lining up with TRBD1. The length of the CDR3 is 19 residues. Germline V gives CDR1 MNHEY, CDR2 SMNVEV (reference sequence). The J segment lost 2 bases and the V segment lost 8 bases, leaving 22 bases of the junction unmatched. CDR3 sequence: CASVGPQQGGSPQNYGYTF. The CDR3 DNA sequence: TGTGCCAGCGTCGGTCCCCAACAGGGGGGCAGCCCCCAAAACTATGGCTACACCTTC.

The chain joins TRBV9 to TRBJ1-1; the match to TRBD1 covers 7 bases. Germline-derived CDR1 and CDR2 are SGDLS and YYNGEE. This CDR3 is 13 amino acids long. The junction had 4 bases not matched to a gene; V was cut back by 4 bases and J by 4 bases. The CDR3 coding sequence is TGTGCCAGCAGCTGGCAGGGGGGCACTGAAGCTTTCTTT. Amino acids: CASSWQGGTEAFF.